Each of the 16 T cell receptor beta chains below was sequenced from the same sample in a study of cytotoxic CD8 clonotypes in ibrutinib-treated CLL. Generated by immunoSEQ multiplex PCR, the TCRdb table keeps only in-frame clones and is missing some. The sample yields about 45,000 clones, under 80% seen once. The sequencing used PBMCs, collected after 24 months of ibrutinib treatment. Source of these receptors: a human donor with chronic lymphocytic leukemia.

The chain links TRBV23-1 to TRBJ2-2; D is unclear. TRBV23-1 falls under the ORF class, with uncertain function. The CDR3 has 17 amino acids. Trimming stripped 1 base from V and 1 base from J, with 13 bases between. CDR3 nucleotides: TGCGCCAGCAGTCAATGCCTAGTTTCGTTGAACACCGGGGAGCTGTTTTTT. Translated: CASSQCLVSLNTGELFF.

The rearrangement uses TRBV6-5 and TRBJ1-1, with 7 bases aligning to TRBD1. This CDR3 has 11 residues. From germline, CDR1 is MNHEY and CDR2 SVGAGI. V was clipped by 7 bases and J by 5 bases; unmatched bases: 1. The CDR3 reads CASNRGTEAFF. CDR3 nucleotide sequence: TGTGCCAGCAACAGGGGAACTGAAGCTTTCTTT.

The chain has TRBV28 and TRBJ1-4, with D maybe TRBD1 (6 bases). This CDR3 comprises 12 residues. Germline V gene lookup returns CDR1 MDHEN and CDR2 SYDVKM. The V end was cut by 8 bases, the J end by 8 bases, with 12 bases between. The CDR3 loop reads CASEGVREKLFF. CDR3 DNA: TGTGCCAGCGAGGGGGTGCGCGAAAAACTGTTTTTT.

J is TRBJ1-2 and V is TRBV6-1, with 10 bases that match TRBD1. The CDR3 totals 14 residues. The germline V gene encodes CDR1 MNHNS and CDR2 SASEGT. The trim removed 6 bases at V and 9 bases at J, leaving 10 bases unmatched. The CDR3 bases are TGTGCCAGCAGCGCTAAGGGACAGGGGACTCGCTACACCTTC. Its translation: CASSAKGQGTRYTF.

The CDR3 is CASSSGQRTNYGYTF. CDR3 bases: TGCGCCAGCAGCTCGGGACAACGGACCAACTATGGCTACACCTTC. J is TRBJ1-2 and V is TRBV5-1; tentative D call: TRBD1 (6 bases). CDR1 is SGHRS, CDR2 YFSETQ, per germline. Trimming took off 3 bases at V and 2 bases at J, with 14 bases between the two ends. This CDR3 contains 15 residues.

This sequence joins TRBV5-4 and TRBJ1-2; weak D call: TRBD1 (6 bases). CDR1 and CDR2 from the germline V gene are SGHNT and YYREEE (reference sequence). The V end was cut by 4 bases, the J end by 4 bases, with 17 bases between. This CDR3 region has 15 residues. CDR3 in amino acids: CASSINIQGSYGYTF. As DNA, the CDR3 is TGTGCCAGCAGCATTAATATCCAGGGGTCCTATGGCTACACCTTC.

The rearrangement uses TRBV6-5 and TRBJ2-3; maybe TRBD2 (7 bases). The length of the CDR3 is 12 residues. Germline V gives CDR1 MNHEY, CDR2 SVGAGI. V lost 0 bases and J 10 bases, leaving 8 bases between the germline ends. CDR3 sequence (DNA): TGTGCCAGCAGTTACTCGCGGGGGCCGCAGTATTTT. It specifies CASSYSRGPQYF.

The count of this clone is one. The chain couples TRBV6-6 to TRBJ2-6; D perhaps matches TRBD2 (6 bases). Germline CDR1 is MNHNY and CDR2 is SVGAGI (reference sequence). The CDR3 spans 16 residues. Trimming pared 7 bases from V and 0 bases from J, leaving 13 bases between. The DNA for the CDR3 is TGTGCCAGCAAAGGGACTGGAAGCTCTGGGGCCAACGTCCTGACTTTC. The encoded protein is CASKGTGSSGANVLTF.

This sequence joins TRBV30 and TRBJ1-5; TRBD1 matches 9 bases. V gave up 5 bases and J gave up 5 bases; unmatched junction bases: 1. The length of the CDR3 is 12 residues. Germline CDR1 reads GTSNPN; CDR2 reads SVGIG (reference sequence). This CDR3 reads CAWGQGHQPQHF. Here the CDR3 DNA reads TGTGCCTGGGGACAGGGGCATCAGCCCCAGCATTTT.

This clone was observed once. The rearrangement joins TRBV28 to TRBJ1-1; TRBD1 is a possible D gene (5 bases). CDR3 length: 13 residues. Germline V lookup: CDR1 MDHEN, CDR2 SYDVKM. Between the trimmed V and J ends, which lost 2 bases and 6 bases, there was a span of 10 bases. The CDR3 reads CASSLLGTSEAFF. The CDR3 DNA follows: TGTGCCAGCAGTTTACTCGGGACTTCTGAAGCTTTCTTT.

This clone was observed once. The V call is TRBV11-2, the J call TRBJ2-1; the match to TRBD1 covers 10 bases. There are 14 residues in the CDR3. CDR1 and CDR2 from the germline V gene are SGHAT and FQNNGV. The V and J ends lost 4 bases and 10 bases, in that order; junction bases with no gene match: 7. The CDR3 is CASSYTTGGDEQFF. The DNA of the CDR3 is TGTGCCAGCAGCTATACGACAGGGGGCGACGAGCAGTTCTTC.

This clone occurred many times. The rearrangement uses TRBV2 and TRBJ2-6, with D perhaps TRBD2 (5 bases). The germline V gene encodes CDR1 SNHLY and CDR2 FYNNEI. The V end was cut by 2 bases, the J end by 2 bases, with 13 bases between. The CDR3 has 17 amino acids. The CDR3 nucleotides read TGTGCCAGCAGTGAAAGTCGGGGATTAGCTGGGGCCAACGTCCTGACTTTC. Translated, it gives CASSESRGLAGANVLTF.

V and J are TRBV5-1 and TRBJ1-3; a possible D gene is TRBD1 (5 bases). V was trimmed by 8 bases and J by 4 bases, leaving 19 bases between them. The CDR3 consists of 15 residues. Germline V gene sequence: CDR1 SGHRS, CDR2 YFSETQ. CDR3 coding DNA: TGCGCCAGAACGTGGGACGCCGACTGCGGAAACACCATATATTTT. Protein product: CARTWDADCGNTIYF.

The V gene is TRBV6-6, the J gene TRBJ1-1, with D unclear. This CDR3 is 13 amino acids long. The germline V gene has CDR1 MNHNY and CDR2 SVGAGI (reference sequence). The V end was cut by 4 bases, the J end by 1 base, with 7 bases between. The CDR3 region has the DNA TGTGCCAGCAGTTTTGGGAGGAACACTGAAGCTTTCTTT. Its protein product is CASSFGRNTEAFF.

This clone occurred a few times. The chain employs TRBV27 and TRBJ2-7; the D gene is possibly TRBD2 (5 bases). In germline, CDR1 is MNHEY, CDR2 SMNVEV (reference sequence). V was cut by 6 bases and J by 0 bases, with 9 bases left in between. The CDR3 has 13 residues. The CDR3 coding sequence is TGTGCCAGCAGCCCGGGGTTCTCCTACGAGCAGTACTTC. Translation: CASSPGFSYEQYF.

The J gene is TRBJ2-7, the V gene TRBV12-2; the table names TRBD2, a call not compared with the DNA. TRBV12-2 is a documented pseudogene. The CDR3 is made up of 15 amino acids. The CDR3 nucleotides are TGTGCAAGGCGCTGGGGGGTAACGGGGCACTACGAGCAGTACTTC. This sequence encodes CARRWGVTGHYEQYF.